The T cell receptor beta chain described here comes from a study of CD8 T cells in ankylosing spondylitis. Study results and caveats: Matched ankylosing spondylitis synovial fluid reportedly contained a significantly enriched population of disease-linked clones. Prior work had noted some motif variants in reactive arthritis blood and synovial fluid.

Comments on this clonotype: Its antigen is not known.

Making use of molecular barcodes, quantitative 5'-RACE generated TCR beta libraries. MiXCR, run by TCRdb on the 5' RACE reads, gives a single entry per CDR3 protein. Here the sample spans about 340,000 distinct CDR3 sequences, roughly 14% being singletons. This TCR was recovered from a male donor with ankylosing spondylitis or in good health (not recorded which). The sample was blood, either unsorted or a sorted T cell fraction (not recorded which).

The CDR3 loop reads CASSLRTINTGELFF. CDR3 DNA: TGTGCCAGCAGTCTACGGACTATCAACACCGGGGAGCTGTTTTTT. This chain joins TRBV3-1 and TRBJ2-2, with D tentatively TRBD2 (6 bases). Germline V gives CDR1 LGHDT, CDR2 YNNKEL (reference sequence). This CDR3 is built from 15 residues. V was pared by 6 bases and J by 2 bases, with 13 bases between.